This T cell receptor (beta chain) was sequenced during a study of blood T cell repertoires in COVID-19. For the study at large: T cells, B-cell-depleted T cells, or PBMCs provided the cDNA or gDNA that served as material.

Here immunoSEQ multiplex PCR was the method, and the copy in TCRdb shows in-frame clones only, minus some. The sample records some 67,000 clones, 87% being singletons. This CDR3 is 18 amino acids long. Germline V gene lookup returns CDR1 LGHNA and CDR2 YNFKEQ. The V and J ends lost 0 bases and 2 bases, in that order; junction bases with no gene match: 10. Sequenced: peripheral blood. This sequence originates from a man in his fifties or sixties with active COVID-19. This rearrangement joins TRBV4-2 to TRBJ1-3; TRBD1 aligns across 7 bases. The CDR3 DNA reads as TGTGCCAGCAGCCAAGATTGGGCAGGGGGAAGAACTGGAAACACCATATATTTT. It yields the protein CASSQDWAGGRTGNTIYF.